This is a list of T cell receptor beta chains from one sample in a study of T-cell memory formation after mild COVID-19. TCRdb called the 5' RACE reads again in MiXCR, with one record for every CDR3 protein. Of about 350,000 distinct CDR3 sequences detected, roughly 15% appear once; the ten largest clones hold approximately 22%. The material sequenced was PBMCs or a T cell subset sorted from them (not recorded which). All receptors derive from a man aged 18 to 29 who had mild COVID-19 (a few samples of this study predate the infection). Cell type and time point are not known. CDR3s include the opening cysteine and the closing phenylalanine or tryptophan. D genes are given only for firm matches. The size field is filled for only some rows; it gives once, few, many or a size class.

v_gene,j_gene,d_gene,abundance,CDR3nt,CDR3aa
TRBV6-5,TRBJ2-1,-,few,TGTGCCAGCAGCCGGGACGGGGGCTCCTACAATGAGCAGTTCTTC,CASSRDGGSYNEQFF
TRBV29-1,TRBJ2-3,-,few,TGCAGCGTTTCCCCCGGGGCTAGCACAGATACGCAGTATTTT,CSVSPGASTDTQYF
TRBV2,TRBJ2-3,-,-,TGTGCCAGCACTGACCCCTCGGGGGCCGGAGATACGCAGTATTTT,CASTDPSGAGDTQYF
TRBV3-1,TRBJ2-3,-,few,TGTGCCAGCAGCCAAGAGTTGGTGAGGGGCTACACAGATATTACGCAGTATTTT,CASSQELVRGYTDITQYF
TRBV7-9,TRBJ2-1,TRBD2,many,TGTGCCAGCAGCTTATATAGCGGGGGGTACTCCTACAATGAGCAGTTCTTC,CASSLYSGGYSYNEQFF
TRBV5-5,TRBJ2-7,TRBD1,-,TGTGCCAGCACCGACAGGGGCGCATCCTACGAGCAGTACTTC,CASTDRGASYEQYF
TRBV6-6,TRBJ2-2,TRBD1,-,TGTGCCACCAGCCGGCCAGGGGGCACCGGGGAGCTGTTTTTT,CATSRPGGTGELFF
TRBV7-9,TRBJ2-3,-,few,TGTGCCAGCAGCTTAGTGCTCGATCAGCGGGTTCAGGATACGCAGTATTTT,CASSLVLDQRVQDTQYF
TRBV20-1,TRBJ1-5,TRBD1,-,TGCAGTGCGCAGGGACAGGGGGATCAGCCCCAGCATTTT,CSAQGQGDQPQHF
TRBV12-3/TRBV12-4,TRBJ2-2,-,-,TGTGCCAGCAGTTTTACTCCGGGCACCGGGGAGCTGTTTTTT,CASSFTPGTGELFF
TRBV18,TRBJ2-2,-,few,TGTGCCAGCTCAACACAGGAAAACGGGGAGCTGTTTTTT,CASSTQENGELFF
TRBV11-1,TRBJ2-1,TRBD2,once,TGTGCCAGCAACCTAGCGGCGGGGAGAAATGAGCAGTTCTTC,CASNLAAGRNEQFF
TRBV27,TRBJ2-1,TRBD2,-,TGTGCCAGCAGTTTAACTACTAGCGGCGATGAGCAGTTCTTC,CASSLTTSGDEQFF
TRBV12-3/TRBV12-4,TRBJ1-1,-,-,TGTGCCAGCGGATCAGGGTACACTGAAGCTTTCTTT,CASGSGYTEAFF
TRBV5-1,TRBJ1-4,-,-,TGCGCCAGCAGCTTGGGCCGGACGGGTGGTGAAAAACTGTTTTTT,CASSLGRTGGEKLFF
TRBV5-5,TRBJ1-6,-,few,TGTGCCAGCAGCCCGGATCGGGGAATAACTAATTCACCCCTCCACTTT,CASSPDRGITNSPLHF
TRBV6-1,TRBJ1-2,-,few,TGTGCCAGCAGTGAGCAGGCCATGGGCTATGGCTACACCTTC,CASSEQAMGYGYTF
TRBV19,TRBJ2-2,-,few,TGTGCCAGTAGTTCGGGGGACAGATTTGTCACCGGGGAGCTGTTTTTT,CASSSGDRFVTGELFF
TRBV11-1,TRBJ2-1,TRBD2,-,TGTGCCAGCAGCCGACTAGCGATGGACAATGAGCAGTTCTTC,CASSRLAMDNEQFF
TRBV7-9,TRBJ2-1,-,few,TGTGCCAGCAGCAGCCGGCGCCCAGGGGGGACCTACAATGAGCAGTTCTTC,CASSSRRPGGTYNEQFF
TRBV7-3,TRBJ2-1,-,-,TGTGCCAGCAGCCCCTGTGGCGACAATGAGCAGTTCTTC,CASSPCGDNEQFF
TRBV4-1,TRBJ1-5,TRBD1,-,TGCGCCAGCAGCCAAGTCGCAGGGGGTCCACGGCCCCAGCATTTT,CASSQVAGGPRPQHF
TRBV12-3/TRBV12-4,TRBJ2-7,TRBD2,-,TGTGCCAGCAGGGCGGGGGGCGCAAGATACGAGCAGTACTTC,CASRAGGARYEQYF
TRBV12-3/TRBV12-4,TRBJ2-5,-,few,TGTGCCAGCAGTGAGGTGGACAACCAAGAGACCCAGTACTTC,CASSEVDNQETQYF
TRBV18,TRBJ2-1,-,many,TGTGCCAGCTCACCCGGACAGTCCAATGAGCAGTTCTTC,CASSPGQSNEQFF
TRBV5-1,TRBJ2-7,-,-,TGCGCCAGCAGCTTTCTCAGGGACTACGAGCAGTACTTC,CASSFLRDYEQYF
TRBV27,TRBJ1-6,-,few,TGTGCCAGCAGTTTCGGGTTCGGGGATTCACCCCTCCACTTT,CASSFGFGDSPLHF
TRBV12-3/TRBV12-4,TRBJ1-2,-,few,TGTGCCAGCAGTTTAAAAATCGGCTACACCTTC,CASSLKIGYTF
TRBV4-1,TRBJ2-4,-,few,TGCGCCAGCAGCCCCCCGACCGGGGGCGCGACCAAAAACATTCAGTACTTC,CASSPPTGGATKNIQYF
TRBV6-2/TRBV6-3,TRBJ2-7,-,once,TGTGCCAGCAGGCCGGGGTACAACGAGCAGTACTTC,CASRPGYNEQYF
TRBV5-1,TRBJ2-3,TRBD2,many,TGCGCCAGCAGCTTGGCTGTGAGTAGCGGGGGGCGTTTCACAGATACGCAGTATTTT,CASSLAVSSGGRFTDTQYF
TRBV4-1,TRBJ2-1,TRBD1,few,TGCGCCAGCAGCCCGTTTCGGGGACAGGGGGCATATGAGCAGTTCTTC,CASSPFRGQGAYEQFF
TRBV10-3,TRBJ2-1,-,many,TGTGCCATCAGTGGGTCCCACTTATACAATGAGCAGTTCTTC,CAISGSHLYNEQFF
TRBV7-9,TRBJ2-1,-,-,TGTGCCAGCAGCGACCCCCGGGCGTACAATGAGCAGTTCTTC,CASSDPRAYNEQFF
TRBV5-6,TRBJ2-3,-,few,TGTGCCAGCATTGGACAGACCACAGATACGCAGTATTTT,CASIGQTTDTQYF
TRBV29-1,TRBJ2-2,-,-,TGCAGCACCGAGGGTCAGTACACCGGGGAGCTGTTTTTT,CSTEGQYTGELFF
TRBV5-1,TRBJ2-3,-,-,TGCGCCAGCAGCTTGGGACAGAGGGGGGATACGCAGTATTTT,CASSLGQRGDTQYF
TRBV30,TRBJ2-7,-,-,TGTGCCTGGAGTGTAGGTGGGCCCTACGAGCAGTACTTC,CAWSVGGPYEQYF
TRBV7-8,TRBJ2-1,-,many,TGTGCCAGCAGCTTAGTCCGGGGGGCAAACAATGAGCAGTTCTTC,CASSLVRGANNEQFF
TRBV5-1,TRBJ1-4,-,-,TGCGCCAGCAGCCCCGTCGGGTCGAACGAAAAACTGTTTTTT,CASSPVGSNEKLFF
TRBV20-1,TRBJ2-1,TRBD2,-,TGCAGTGCCCTCTCGGGGGGAGGCTACAATGAGCAGTTCTTC,CSALSGGGYNEQFF
TRBV4-3,TRBJ2-7,TRBD2,many,TGCGCCAGCAGCCAAGATGCGGGGGGGGTTGAGCAGTACTTC,CASSQDAGGVEQYF
TRBV6-5,TRBJ2-7,-,-,TGTGCCAGCAGTTACCGACAGGTCCAAACCTACGAGCAGTACTTC,CASSYRQVQTYEQYF
TRBV7-9,TRBJ2-3,-,few,TGTGCCAGCAGCTTAGAACAGATAGCGGCCACAGATACGCAGTATTTT,CASSLEQIAATDTQYF
TRBV7-2,TRBJ2-1,-,-,TGTGCCAGCAGCTTTCATAACGAGGGTGAGCAGTTCTTC,CASSFHNEGEQFF
TRBV4-1,TRBJ1-1,-,few,TGCGCCAGCAGCACAAGAGGGTGGGGACCACTCGGGCCAAGGAACACTGAAGCTTTCTTT,CASSTRGWGPLGPRNTEAFF
TRBV27,TRBJ2-1,TRBD1,-,TGTGCCAGCAGTTTAACCGACAGGGCACAGGAGCAGTTCTTC,CASSLTDRAQEQFF
TRBV5-4,TRBJ2-5,-,few,TGTGCCAGCAGCTTGGGCACGACGGTGGAGACCCAGTACTTC,CASSLGTTVETQYF
TRBV12-3/TRBV12-4,TRBJ2-7,-,-,TGTGCCAGCAGTCTCGACGGGACTCTAGAGCAGTACTTC,CASSLDGTLEQYF
TRBV7-2,TRBJ2-7,-,few,TGTGCCAGCACGAACCCTTCGGGGGCCTACGAGCAGTACTTC,CASTNPSGAYEQYF
TRBV5-4,TRBJ2-5,-,-,TGTGCCAGCAGCCTCTTGGGGGCTCCGGAAGAGACCCAGTACTTC,CASSLLGAPEETQYF
TRBV7-2,TRBJ2-5,TRBD1,few,TGTGCCAGCAGCTGGGGGGACAGGGGGATTGAGACCCAGTACTTC,CASSWGDRGIETQYF
TRBV12-3/TRBV12-4,TRBJ2-1,-,many,TGTGCCAGCAGTTTAGGGCTAGCCCTGGGGAATGAGCAGTTCTTC,CASSLGLALGNEQFF
TRBV6-5,TRBJ1-1,-,-,TGTGCCAGCAGTGGCGACAGACACACTGAAGCTTTCTTT,CASSGDRHTEAFF
TRBV7-6,TRBJ1-6,-,few,TGTGCCAGCAGCCCAAGGGGTGGAGATAATTCACCCCTCCACTTT,CASSPRGGDNSPLHF
TRBV12-3/TRBV12-4,TRBJ1-2,-,-,TGTGCCAGCAGTTTCCTAGGGGCGCATGGCTACACCTTC,CASSFLGAHGYTF
TRBV7-2,TRBJ1-1,-,-,TGTGCCAGCAGCTTAGTTTGGACGAACACTGAAGCTTTCTTT,CASSLVWTNTEAFF
TRBV7-2,TRBJ2-3,-,-,TGTGCCAGCAGCGCCCGGGACTCAAGAGATACGCAGTATTTT,CASSARDSRDTQYF
TRBV6-1,TRBJ2-3,TRBD2,-,TGTGCCAGCATTGCCTGGAGACTAGCGGGGGCCACAGATACGCAGTATTTT,CASIAWRLAGATDTQYF